The 13 T cell receptor beta chains given below trace back to one sample, sequenced in a study of shared clonotypes between healthy human individuals. Profiling relied on immunoSEQ multiplex PCR, and the TCRdb table lists in-frame clones only, not all of them. The table shows some 530,000 clones, with 70% to 85% occurring only once. The sequenced sample was PBMCs. The receptors here all came from a woman aged 40 to 55 in good health. Some clones in this sample may be carry-over from other donors' samples.

This clone has more than one count but fewer than ten. The sample has other DNA sequences that encode this CDR3 too. The chain uses TRBV5-1 and TRBJ1-1; no clear D. Germline CDR1 reads SGHRS; CDR2 reads YFSETQ. The CDR3 spans 12 residues. V was clipped by 0 bases and J by 5 bases, with 5 bases between them. The chain's CDR3 is CASSLVGTEAFF. The CDR3 DNA reads as TGCGCCAGCAGCTTGGTCGGGACTGAAGCTTTCTTT.

This chain links TRBV6-5 with TRBJ1-4; 8 positions agree with TRBD1. This CDR3 contains 13 residues. Germline CDR1 is MNHEY and CDR2 is SVGAGI. V trimming: 6 bases; J trimming: 10 bases; junction bases outside the gene matches: 7. CDR3 sequence: CASSPDRDGKLFF. Here the CDR3 DNA reads TGTGCCAGCAGCCCGGACAGGGACGGAAAACTGTTTTTT.

The chain has TRBV6-6 and TRBJ2-7; D is possibly TRBD2 (6 bases). The CDR3 contains 14 residues. The germline V gene encodes CDR1 MNHNY and CDR2 SVGAGI (reference sequence). V was shortened by 7 bases and J by 3 bases, with 16 bases between the two germline ends. The CDR3, as DNA: TGTGCCAGCACCTTACCCGGGACTTACTACGAGCAGTACTTC. It translates to CASTLPGTYYEQYF.

V is TRBV9 and J is TRBJ2-7; 7 bases are a match to TRBD1. V shed 5 bases, J shed 1 base, and the junction held 6 bases outside the gene matches. The CDR3 is made up of 14 amino acids. Germline V gives CDR1 SGDLS, CDR2 YYNGEE. The CDR3 protein is CASSKQGQSYEQYF. The CDR3 region has the DNA TGTGCCAGCAGTAAACAGGGGCAATCCTACGAGCAGTACTTC.

With regard to this clone: Given a far larger clone just one base away, this is likely a sequencing read error. Distinct nucleotide sequences in the sample also encode this CDR3. The genes are TRBV7-9 and TRBJ2-1; D not resolved. The CDR3 totals 15 residues. CDR1 SEHNR and CDR2 FQNEAQ come from the germline V gene (reference sequence). CDR3 sequence reads: CASSLVPEAYNEQFF. The DNA of the CDR3 is TGTGCTAGCAGCTTAGTTCCAGAGGCCTACAATGAGCAGTTCTTC.

The chain carries TRBV5-1 and TRBJ2-3; D is possibly TRBD2 (5 bases). The germline CDR1 and CDR2 sequences are SGHRS and YFSETQ. Trimming pared 1 base from V and 5 bases from J, leaving 14 bases between. The CDR3 runs to 15 residues. CDR3 residues: CASSLSARGKDTQYF. The CDR3 nucleotides are TGCGCCAGCAGCTTGTCGGCTCGGGGTAAAGATACGCAGTATTTT.

The chain carries TRBV28 and TRBJ1-2; D might be TRBD1 (6 bases). CDR1 MDHEN and CDR2 SYDVKM come from the germline V gene. The ends were cut back, 8 bases at V and 8 bases at J, with 18 bases in the middle. The CDR3 has 13 amino acids. CDR3 sequence (DNA): TGTGCCAGCGGCCACAGGGCCGAGGGAGGCTACACCTTC. Amino acids: CASGHRAEGGYTF.

The genes are TRBV27 and TRBJ2-5; the D is unclear. The closer fit of TRBJ2-7 to the DNA end suggests the J call may be wrong. CDR3 size: 14 residues. Per germline, CDR1 MNHEY and CDR2 SMNVEV (reference sequence). The CDR3 region is CASSLPGLSGEQYF. The DNA for the CDR3 is TGTGCCAGCAGTTTACCGGGTCTGAGTGGCGAGCAGTACTTC.

The V and J genes are TRBV10-3 and TRBJ2-5; 10 bases are a match to TRBD1. J lost 3 bases, V lost 4 bases, and 5 bases had no gene match. In germline, CDR1 is ENHRY, CDR2 SYGVKD. The CDR3 is made up of 15 amino acids. CDR3 sequence (DNA): TGTGCCATCAGTGGGGGACAGGGGCTAGAAGAGACCCAGTACTTC. It translates to CAISGGQGLEETQYF.

The V and J genes are TRBV10-3 and TRBJ2-7; D is ambiguous. This CDR3 is 11 amino acids long. Germline lookup yields CDR1 ENHRY and CDR2 SYGVKD. Trimming removed 11 bases at V and 4 bases at J, with 12 bases between. The CDR3 nucleotides are TGTGCCGCGCAAGGGCGGTACGAGCAGTACTTC. Its protein is CAAQGRYEQYF.

The CDR3 DNA reads as TGTGCCAGCAACGTACAGGGGGTGCCGAACATTCAGTACTTC. Its translation is CASNVQGVPNIQYF. The rearrangement uses TRBV28 and TRBJ2-4, with TRBD1 matching over 8 bases. The CDR3 is 14 amino acids. CDR1 and CDR2 from the germline V gene are MDHEN and SYDVKM. J gave up 7 bases and V 7 bases, and 9 bases lay outside the gene matches.

The chain recombines TRBV5-4 with TRBJ2-5; 9 bases fit TRBD2. The assigned J gene may be wrong: the sequence end matches TRBJ2-7 better. This CDR3 has 15 amino acids. CDR1 is SGHNT and CDR2 is YYREEE in the germline V gene (reference sequence). The CDR3 DNA is TGTGCCAGCAGCCCCGGGACTAGCAGCTCCTACGAGCAGTACTTC. Translating it yields CASSPGTSSSYEQYF.

This rearrangement joins TRBV6-1 to TRBJ1-1; no firm D call. The CDR3 spans 13 residues. V was pared by 7 bases and J by 1 base, with 10 bases between. Per the germline V gene, CDR1 is MNHNS and CDR2 is SASEGT. CDR3 region: CASTTTENTEAFF. CDR3 nucleotide sequence: TGTGCCAGCACCACTACGGAGAACACTGAAGCTTTCTTT.